The present entry profiles one T cell receptor beta chain with its context. What it binds is not known. These data come from a study of T cell responses to AZD1222 COVID-19 vaccine. Notes on the study in general: There were repertoire samples only from the period after the peak T cell response.

Some clones are missing from TCRdb's copy, which holds only in-frame ones; the method was immunoSEQ multiplex PCR. The profile shows fewer than 150,000 clones, 88% of them singletons. Germline-derived CDR1 and CDR2 are LGHDT and YNNKEL (reference sequence). V was trimmed by 4 bases and J by 3 bases, leaving 9 bases between them. The CDR3 extends over 13 amino acids. The TCR was taken from an adult who received the AZD1222 COVID-19 vaccine. The specimen was peripheral blood, collected 28 days after the second AZD1222 dose. The V call is TRBV3-1 (or the pseudogene TRBV3-2), the J call TRBJ1-1; no reliable D call. The CDR3 here is CASSPDPDTEAFF. The CDR3 nucleotides read TGTGCCAGCAGCCCCGATCCTGACACTGAAGCTTTCTTT.